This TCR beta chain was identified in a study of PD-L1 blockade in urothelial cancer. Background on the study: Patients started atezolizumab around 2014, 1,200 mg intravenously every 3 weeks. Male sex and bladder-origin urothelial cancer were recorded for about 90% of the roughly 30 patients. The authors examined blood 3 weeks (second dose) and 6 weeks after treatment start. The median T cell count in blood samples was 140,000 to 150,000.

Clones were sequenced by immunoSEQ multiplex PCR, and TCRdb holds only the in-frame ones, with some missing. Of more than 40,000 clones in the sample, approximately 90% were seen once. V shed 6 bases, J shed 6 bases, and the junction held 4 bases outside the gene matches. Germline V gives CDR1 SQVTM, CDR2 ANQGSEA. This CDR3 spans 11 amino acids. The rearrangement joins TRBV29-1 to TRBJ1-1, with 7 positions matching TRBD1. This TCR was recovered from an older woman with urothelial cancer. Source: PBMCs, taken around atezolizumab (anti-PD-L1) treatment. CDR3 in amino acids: CSVHRGSEAFF. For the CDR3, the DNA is TGCAGCGTCCACAGGGGCTCTGAAGCTTTCTTT.